This T cell receptor (beta chain) originates from a study of T-cell reconstitution after alpha-beta-depleted transplantation in children. During its preparation, the TCRbeta library received unique molecular identifiers. In TCRdb, the PCR reads were re-called with MiXCR into one record per CDR3 protein. Counted here are around 600,000 distinct CDR3 sequences, about 15% occurring once; the ten biggest clones make up 0.8% to 1.1%. This clonotype has at least ten counts. Sample: PBMCs from the stem cell graft donor, taken from the stem cell graft. This receptor was obtained from a human donor who donated a stem cell graft to a child with acute myeloid leukemia.

For the CDR3, the DNA is TGTGCCAGCAGTTTCAGGGTCTACAATGAGCAGTTCTTC. It translates to CASSFRVYNEQFF. The chain uses TRBV12-3 or TRBV12-4 and TRBJ2-1; possible D gene TRBD1, 5 bases. The ends were cut back, 3 bases at V and 3 bases at J, with 6 bases in the middle. This CDR3 has 13 residues.